This T cell receptor (beta chain) was captured in a study of blood T cell repertoires in COVID-19. The table came from immunoSEQ multiplex PCR; TCRdb's copy has only in-frame clones and leaves some out. The sample has roughly 200,000 clones, approximately 83% seen once. Germline CDR1 KGHSH, CDR2 LQKENI. Trimming at V came to 2 bases and at J to 4 bases, leaving 2 bases not matched to a gene. The CDR3 length is 15 residues. The chain is built from TRBV18 and TRBJ2-5; 12 bases fit TRBD2. Source material: peripheral blood. This TCR came from a man aged 60-69 years with acute or convalescent COVID-19. CDR3 nucleotides: TGTGCCAGCTCACCAGGGACTAGCGGGCGAGAGACCCAGTACTTC. Translated, it gives CASSPGTSGRETQYF. Based on the CDR3 plus reference TRBV18 and TRBJ2-5, the full variable domain is NAGVMQNPRHLVRRRGQEARLRCSPMKGHSHVYWYRQLPEEGLKFMVYLQKENIIDESGMPKERFSAEFPKEGPSILRIQQVVRGDSAAYFCASSPGTSGRETQYFGPGTRLLVL.